Below, 6 T cell receptor beta chains from the same sample are listed, as sequenced in a study of cytomegalovirus exposure and HLA in healthy donors. It was with 60 Vbeta and 13 Jbeta primers that the PCR ran. The assay was immunoSEQ multiplex PCR, and TCRdb's table has in-frame clones only and misses some. The sample lists some 160,000 clones; about 80% were seen once. The specimen was PBMCs. These receptors came from a man aged 35 to 55 in good health and CMV-seronegative.

The CDR3 loop reads CAWSTGQGTIYF. CDR3 bases: TGTGCCTGGTCGACAGGGCAAGGCACCATATATTTT. The chain combines TRBV30 with TRBJ1-3, with TRBD1 matching 7 bases. The CDR3 runs 12 residues. V lost 5 bases, J lost 9 bases, and 7 bases stayed unmatched. Germline V gene sequence: CDR1 GTSNPN, CDR2 SVGIG (reference sequence).

The CDR3 bases are TGTGCCAGTACCTTAATTGGCTGGGGACAGGGGATAATCAATGAGCAGTTCTTC. Amino acids: CASTLIGWGQGIINEQFF. This chain joins TRBV19 and TRBJ2-1; TRBD1 matches 10 bases. The V and J ends lost 7 bases and 6 bases, in that order; junction bases with no gene match: 18. Germline V gives CDR1 LNHDA, CDR2 SQIVND (reference sequence). The length of the CDR3 is 18 residues.

V gene TRBV20-1 combines with J gene TRBJ2-7, with 7 bases matching TRBD1. Germline assignment: CDR1 DFQATT and CDR2 SNEGSKA (reference sequence). This CDR3 spans 11 amino acids. Losses at the gene ends were 8 bases for V and 7 bases for J; bases not matched to a gene: 8. The CDR3 sequence: CSYWTGWEQYF. In nucleotides, the CDR3 is TGCAGTTATTGGACAGGCTGGGAGCAGTACTTC.

The count of this clone is one. The genes are TRBV5-1 and TRBJ2-1, with D perhaps TRBD1 (5 bases). The V and J ends lost 4 bases and 15 bases respectively, with 41 bases between them. CDR1 is SGHRS, CDR2 YFSETQ, per germline. The CDR3 totals 20 residues. CDR3 in DNA: TGCGCCAGCAGCCCCTACACAATTGAATCCCTCTACACAGGCTTCTCAGAGGTGTTCTTC. Translated: CASSPYTIESLYTGFSEVFF.

This chain uses TRBV5-1 with TRBJ2-1; 7 nucleotides line up with TRBD2. The CDR3 is made up of 19 amino acids. V shed 5 bases, J shed 2 bases, and the junction held 19 bases outside the gene matches. Looked up from germline, CDR1 is SGHRS and CDR2 is YFSETQ. The CDR3 here is CASSSPPGSGRAPYNEQFF. DNA for the CDR3: TGCGCCAGCAGTTCCCCCCCGGGCTCGGGGAGGGCCCCCTACAATGAGCAGTTCTTC.

The chain is built from TRBV9 and TRBJ2-5, with D perhaps matching TRBD2 (5 bases). The CDR3 is made up of 17 amino acids. V was shortened by 3 bases and J by 4 bases, with 22 bases between the two germline ends. Germline CDR1 and CDR2: SGDLS and YYNGEE. The CDR3 reads CASSGRQVLGRAETQYF. The CDR3 DNA sequence: TGTGCCAGCAGCGGACGGCAAGTACTAGGAAGGGCAGAGACCCAGTACTTC.